This T cell receptor (beta chain) was profiled in a study of T cells after yellow fever vaccination. Overall study results and limits: Abundant contaminating clonotypes from the bulk population could appear in FACS-sorted repertoires.

This clonotype turned up a few times. Its antigen remains unidentified. TCRdb re-called the 5' RACE reads with MiXCR, one entry per CDR3 protein. The sample contains fewer than 350,000 distinct CDR3 sequences, less than 4.5% of which appear only once. V was shortened by 1 base and J by 4 bases, with 5 bases between the two germline ends. CDR3 size: 11 residues. Germline CDR1 and CDR2: DFQATT and SNEGSKA (reference sequence). This chain uses TRBV20-1 with TRBJ2-7, with unresolved D. The input for sequencing was PBMCs, taken on the day of the yellow fever booster vaccination. The receptor was derived from a man aged 18 to 30 who received the YFV17D yellow fever vaccine. The CDR3 nucleotides read TGCAGTGCTAGAGTGGGTTACGAGCAGTACGTC. This encodes CSARVGYEQYV.